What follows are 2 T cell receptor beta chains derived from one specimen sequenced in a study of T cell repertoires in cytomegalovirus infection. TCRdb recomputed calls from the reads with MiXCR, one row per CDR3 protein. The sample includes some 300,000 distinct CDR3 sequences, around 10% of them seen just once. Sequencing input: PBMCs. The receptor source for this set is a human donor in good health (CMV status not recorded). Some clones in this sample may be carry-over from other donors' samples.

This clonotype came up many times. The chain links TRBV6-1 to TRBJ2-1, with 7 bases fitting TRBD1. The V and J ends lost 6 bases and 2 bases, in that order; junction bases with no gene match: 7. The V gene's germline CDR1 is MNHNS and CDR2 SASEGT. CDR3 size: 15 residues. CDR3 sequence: CASSPTGVPYNEQFF. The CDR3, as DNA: TGTGCCAGCAGCCCTACAGGGGTGCCCTACAATGAGCAGTTCTTC.

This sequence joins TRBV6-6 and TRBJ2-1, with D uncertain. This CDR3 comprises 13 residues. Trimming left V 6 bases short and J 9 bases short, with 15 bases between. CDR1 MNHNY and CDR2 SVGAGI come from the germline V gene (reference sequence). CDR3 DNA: TGTGCCAGCAGCCCTATCAGCGTGGGTGAGCAGTTCTTC. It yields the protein CASSPISVGEQFF.